By frequency, the clone carrying this T cell receptor (beta chain) registers medium-sized. Its antigen is still unknown. TRB was amplified from 250 ng of peripheral blood genomic DNA per sample. The CDR3 extends over 13 amino acids. One tube held mixed TRB-A and TRB-B primer pools for touch-down PCR. TCRdb reprocessed the multiplex PCR reads and reports one entry per CDR3 protein, with no DNA. This specimen shows a few thousand distinct CDR3 sequences; the ten leading clones hold approximately 25%. The data were obtained in a study of T cell clusters in autoimmune cytopenias. Regarding the study as a whole: Clustering suggested that physiological T cell clusters were missing in primary autoimmune cytopenia patients.

The genes are TRBV12-3 or TRBV12-4 and TRBJ2-5; absent DNA, TCRdb's TRBD2 call cannot be checked. This TCR came from a human donor with an autoimmune cytopenia or autoimmune hepatitis (not recorded which). Sequenced: peripheral blood. CDR3 residues: CASSITSLKTQYF.